These 27 T cell receptor beta chains were sequenced from one sample in a study of cytomegalovirus exposure and HLA in healthy donors. The PCR used 60 Vbeta and 13 Jbeta primers. Produced via immunoSEQ multiplex PCR; TCRdb's table is partial and in-frame only. Among 85,000 to 130,000 clones listed, roughly 80% were seen once. The sample was PBMCs. These receptors were collected from a man aged 50 to 59 in good health and CMV-seronegative.

DNA of the CDR3: TGTGCCAGCAGCTTAGTCGCGGAAATGAACACTGAAGCTTTCTTT. It encodes CASSLVAEMNTEAFF. J is TRBJ1-1 and V is TRBV7-6; D is uncertain. Germline CDR1 SGHVS, CDR2 FNYEAQ. V was shortened by 1 base and J by 0 bases, with 9 bases between the two germline ends. This CDR3 has 15 amino acids.

The rearrangement uses TRBV19 and TRBJ2-1, with a tentative D call TRBD2 (5 bases). The V end was cut by 11 bases, the J end by 8 bases, with 25 bases between. This CDR3 comprises 15 residues. Germline CDR1 reads LNHDA; CDR2 reads SQIVND (reference sequence). The CDR3 sequence is CAYPSRRYPLDEQFF. The CDR3, as DNA: TGTGCCTACCCCTCAAGGAGGTATCCCCTCGATGAGCAGTTCTTC.

This clone was seen repeatedly, ten times or more. V gene TRBV5-6 combines with J gene TRBJ1-1, with D perhaps matching TRBD1 (5 bases). The CDR3 extends over 14 amino acids. V shed 3 bases and J shed 1 base, with 10 bases lying between them. Germline assignment: CDR1 SGHDT and CDR2 YYEEEE. This CDR3 is CASSWGGRNTEAFF. Written as DNA, the CDR3 is TGTGCCAGCAGCTGGGGGGGGAGGAACACTGAAGCTTTCTTT.

The chain employs TRBV10-1 and TRBJ1-2, with 7 bases that match TRBD1. Germline V gene data show CDR1 as WNHNN and CDR2 as SYGVQD (reference sequence). The CDR3 loop spans 13 amino acids. The V gene end was trimmed by 6 bases and the J gene end by 2 bases; junction bases not matched to a gene: 3. Written as DNA, the CDR3 is TGCGCCAGCAGCAGGGACAGCAACTATGGCTACACCTTC. Translating it yields CASSRDSNYGYTF.

Concerning this clone itself: The identical CDR3 is also encoded by other nucleotide sequences in the sample. The chain recombines TRBV7-9 with TRBJ2-7, with a possible D match to TRBD2 (6 bases). Germline V gives CDR1 SEHNR, CDR2 FQNEAQ (reference sequence). This CDR3 has 13 residues. V was shortened by 1 base and J by 2 bases, with 6 bases between the two germline ends. The CDR3 DNA reads TGTGCCAGCAGCTTAGGGAGGGCCTACGAGCAGTACGTC. It codes for CASSLGRAYEQYV.

This clone has a handful of counts. The rearrangement links TRBV19 to TRBJ1-6; TRBD1 matches at 7 bases. Germline V gives CDR1 LNHDA, CDR2 SQIVND (reference sequence). The V segment lost 6 bases and the J segment 8 bases; nucleotides outside the gene matches: 7. CDR3 length: 14 amino acids. CDR3 in amino acids: CASRTRQGYSPLHF. The CDR3 DNA follows: TGTGCCAGTAGGACCCGACAGGGCTATTCACCCCTCCACTTT.

V and J are TRBV10-2 and TRBJ2-5; 14 bases fit TRBD2. Germline V gene data show CDR1 as WSHSY and CDR2 as SAAADI. This CDR3 has 15 residues. V gave up 5 bases and J gave up 2 bases; unmatched junction bases: 1. DNA for the CDR3: TGCGCCAGCAGTCGACTAGCGGGGGGGCAAGAGACCCAGTACTTC. Protein product: CASSRLAGGQETQYF.

This clone was observed a single time. This chain links TRBV7-8 with TRBJ2-3, with D hard to call. Germline V lookup: CDR1 SGHVS, CDR2 FQNEAQ. Trimming took off 5 bases at V and 1 base at J, with 19 bases between the two ends. This CDR3 has 17 residues. The CDR3: CASSVPGDGPGTDTQYF. DNA of the CDR3: TGTGCCAGCAGCGTCCCAGGTGATGGTCCAGGCACAGATACGCAGTATTTT.

Note on this clone: This specimen includes other DNA sequences encoding the same CDR3. This chain joins TRBV5-1 and TRBJ2-3; a weak D match, TRBD2 (6 bases). The CDR3 has 14 residues. V was trimmed by 0 bases and J by 4 bases, leaving 9 bases between them. The germline V gene encodes CDR1 SGHRS and CDR2 YFSETQ. The CDR3 DNA reads as TGCGCCAGCAGCTTGGAGGGACTTGCAGATACGCAGTATTTT. Its protein is CASSLEGLADTQYF.

This rearrangement joins TRBV7-3 to TRBJ2-1; 11 bases are a match to TRBD2. Trimming cost V 2 bases and J 3 bases; bases outside gene matches: 0. Germline CDR1 SGHTA, CDR2 FQGTGA. The CDR3 is 15 residues long. CDR3 sequence reads: CASSLLAGGYNEQFF. The CDR3 nucleotides read TGTGCCAGCAGCTTACTAGCGGGGGGCTACAATGAGCAGTTCTTC.

In this sample, this clone turned up once. The chain employs TRBV14 and TRBJ1-2, with 7 bases aligning to TRBD1. Germline CDR1 and CDR2: SGHDN and FVKESK. The CDR3 sequence is 16 residues long. Unmatched junction bases numbered 11, after V lost 0 bases and J lost 7 bases. The CDR3 coding sequence is TGTGCCAGCAGCCAAGACCCGGGACAGCCCAGTGTTGGCTACACCTTC. This sequence encodes CASSQDPGQPSVGYTF.

This clone turned up a few times. V and J are TRBV19 and TRBJ2-5; 14 nucleotides match TRBD2. The CDR3 has 16 residues. In germline, CDR1 is LNHDA, CDR2 SQIVND (reference sequence). With 3 bases clipped from V and 3 bases from J, the junction kept 3 bases outside the gene matches. CDR3 nucleotides: TGTGCCAGTAGTATCGCGACTAGCGGGGGGGAAGAGACCCAGTACTTC. Amino acids: CASSIATSGGEETQYF.

This chain links TRBV7-3 with TRBJ2-5; possibly TRBD2 for D (6 bases). The germline V gene encodes CDR1 SGHTA and CDR2 FQGTGA. Trimming removed 0 bases from V and 5 bases from J, with 16 bases in between. The CDR3 totals 16 residues. The CDR3 bases are TGTGCCAGCAGCTTAACCTCGGGAGCGGTGGGGGAGACCCAGTACTTC. It is translated as CASSLTSGAVGETQYF.

The rearrangement links TRBV7-2 to TRBJ2-5, with TRBD2 identical over 8 bases. This CDR3 spans 16 amino acids. Losses at the gene ends were 5 bases for V and 2 bases for J; bases not matched to a gene: 10. Germline V lookup: CDR1 SGHTA, CDR2 FQGNSA. CDR3 sequence reads: CASSRGLAGIQETQYF. CDR3 bases: TGTGCCAGCAGCCGCGGGTTAGCGGGGATTCAAGAGACCCAGTACTTC.

V usage is TRBV28 and J usage is TRBJ2-5; D call uncertain. Looked up from germline, CDR1 is MDHEN and CDR2 is SYDVKM. The CDR3 has 13 residues. Between the trimmed V and J ends, which lost 3 bases and 4 bases, there was a span of 9 bases. CDR3 sequence (DNA): TGTGCCAGCAGTTTGCCCAGTGGAGAGACCCAGTACTTC. This encodes CASSLPSGETQYF.

The rearrangement links TRBV19 to TRBJ2-7; 7 positions agree with TRBD1. CDR3 size: 14 residues. With V trimmed by 11 bases and J by 2 bases, 12 bases remained unmatched. Looked up from germline, CDR1 is LNHDA and CDR2 is SQIVND (reference sequence). The CDR3 bases are TGTGCCGGGCCAACAGGGGTAAGTCCCTACGAGCAGTACGTC. Encoded protein: CAGPTGVSPYEQYV.

The rearrangement joins TRBV11-2 to TRBJ2-7; TRBD1 agrees at 8 bases. V gave up 5 bases and J gave up 5 bases; unmatched junction bases: 11. In germline, CDR1 is SGHAT, CDR2 FQNNGV. This CDR3 is built from 15 residues. CDR3 amino acids: CASSLGQGNLNEQYV. For the CDR3, the DNA is TGTGCCAGCAGCCTCGGACAGGGAAATCTCAACGAGCAGTACGTC.

The CDR3 DNA reads as TGTGCCAGCAGAGCCCTCCGGGACTTCAATGAGCAGTTCTTC. Its protein product is CASRALRDFNEQFF. The J gene is TRBJ2-1, the V gene TRBV27; D may be TRBD2 (6 bases). This CDR3 has 14 residues. Germline loops: CDR1 MNHEY, CDR2 SMNVEV (reference sequence). V gave up 6 bases and J gave up 6 bases, with 15 bases separating them.

The V call is TRBV6-5, the J call TRBJ1-2; 9 bases match TRBD1. The germline V gene encodes CDR1 MNHEY and CDR2 SVGAGI. There are 15 residues in the CDR3. Germline trimming cut 2 bases from V and 0 bases from J; bases unmatched to any gene: 1. CDR3 sequence reads: CASSYGTGSNYGYTF. In DNA, the CDR3 is TGTGCCAGCAGTTACGGGACAGGGTCTAACTATGGCTACACCTTC.

This clone was detected a few times. V gene TRBV7-6 combines with J gene TRBJ1-2; no firm D call. Germline V gene data show CDR1 as SGHVS and CDR2 as FNYEAQ. Trimming pared 1 base from V and 2 bases from J, leaving 8 bases between. The CDR3 has 14 amino acids. CDR3 sequence: CASSLDGRNYGYTF. The CDR3 bases are TGTGCCAGCAGCTTAGACGGCAGGAACTATGGCTACACCTTC.

The chain employs TRBV4-1 and TRBJ2-1; 10 bases are a match to TRBD2. This CDR3 region has 16 residues. Germline CDR1 and CDR2: MGHRA and YSYEKL. V lost 3 bases, J lost 4 bases, and 6 bases stayed unmatched. The CDR3 DNA reads as TGCGCCAGCAGCCACGCCGGGACTAGCGTATACAATGAGCAGTTCTTC. Translated: CASSHAGTSVYNEQFF.

V usage is TRBV2 and J usage is TRBJ2-7; TRBD2 matches at 14 bases. V trimming: 6 bases; J trimming: 5 bases; junction bases outside the gene matches: 9. The CDR3 is 16 amino acids. CDR1 is SNHLY and CDR2 is FYNNEI in the germline V gene. The CDR3 DNA follows: TGTGCCAGCAGGGATCGACTAGCGGGGGGGCCCAACGAGCAGTACTTC. It encodes CASRDRLAGGPNEQYF.

The chain recombines TRBV7-9 with TRBJ1-4; D is unclear. The CDR3 has 16 amino acids. CDR1 and CDR2 from the germline V gene are SEHNR and FQNEAQ (reference sequence). V was clipped by 3 bases and J by 5 bases, with 16 bases between them. The CDR3 nucleotides are TGTGCCAGCAGCTTCAATCGGGGTGGATGGAATGAAAAACTGTTTTTT. Encoded protein: CASSFNRGGWNEKLFF.

This clone was picked up one time. The chain recombines TRBV23-1 with TRBJ2-7, with 8 bases identical to TRBD1. TRBV23-1 qualifies as an ORF whose function is uncertain. The CDR3 consists of 15 residues. Trimming removed 2 bases from V and 0 bases from J; junction bases left unmatched: 3. The CDR3 protein is CASSQQGASSYEQYF. The CDR3 coding sequence is TGCGCCAGCAGTCAACAGGGGGCCAGCTCCTACGAGCAGTACTTC.

Turning to this clone: The junction differs from germline at one of its ends, possibly a read error. The rearrangement joins TRBV7-9 to TRBJ2-1; the match to TRBD1 covers 11 bases. In germline, CDR1 is SEHNR, CDR2 FQNEAQ (reference sequence). The CDR3 runs 16 residues. The CDR3, as DNA: TGTGCCAGCAGCTTACGGACAGGGGGCGAGTACACTGAGCAGTTCTTC. Residues: CASSLRTGGEYTEQFF.

The chain combines TRBV2 with TRBJ1-4, with D maybe TRBD1 (5 bases). CDR3 length: 12 residues. Between the trimmed V and J ends, which lost 3 bases and 11 bases, there was a span of 10 bases. From germline, CDR1 is SNHLY and CDR2 FYNNEI. In DNA, the CDR3 is TGTGCCAGCAGTGAGGAGGGGCAGAAACTGTTTTTT. Encoded protein: CASSEEGQKLFF.

V gene TRBV7-8 combines with J gene TRBJ2-2; the D gene is possibly TRBD2 (6 bases). Germline V CDR1 and CDR2: SGHVS, FQNEAQ. This CDR3 has 18 residues. The V gene lost 5 bases and the J gene lost 0 bases, with 19 bases spanning the gap. Here the CDR3 reads CASSDPGRTFANTGELFF. As DNA, the CDR3 is TGTGCCAGCAGCGATCCGGGGAGGACGTTCGCGAACACCGGGGAGCTGTTTTTT.